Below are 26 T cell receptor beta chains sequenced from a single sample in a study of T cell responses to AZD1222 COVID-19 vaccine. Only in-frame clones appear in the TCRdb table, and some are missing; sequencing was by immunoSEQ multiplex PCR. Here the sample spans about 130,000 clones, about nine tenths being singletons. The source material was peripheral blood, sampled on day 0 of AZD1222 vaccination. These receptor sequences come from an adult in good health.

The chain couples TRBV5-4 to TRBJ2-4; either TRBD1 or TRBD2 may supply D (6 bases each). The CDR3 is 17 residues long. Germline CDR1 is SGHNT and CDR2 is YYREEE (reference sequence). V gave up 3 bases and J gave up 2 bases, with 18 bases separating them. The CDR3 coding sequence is TGTGCCAGCAGCTCCGGAGGGGGGCGCGTAACCAAAAACATTCAGTACTTC. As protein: CASSSGGGRVTKNIQYF.

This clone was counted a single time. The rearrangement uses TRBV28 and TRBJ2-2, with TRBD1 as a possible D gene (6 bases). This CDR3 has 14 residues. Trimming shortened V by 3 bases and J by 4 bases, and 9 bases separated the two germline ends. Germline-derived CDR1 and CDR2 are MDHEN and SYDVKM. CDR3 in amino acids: CASSFNRVTGELFF. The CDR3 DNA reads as TGTGCCAGCAGTTTCAACAGGGTCACCGGGGAGCTGTTTTTT.

CDR3 DNA sequence: TGTGCCAGCAGCCCCGGGACGGATCGACCGACGAAACTATCTCATGGCTACACCTTC. This gives the protein CASSPGTDRPTKLSHGYTF. V is TRBV4-2 and J is TRBJ1-2; D perhaps matches TRBD1 (5 bases). Per germline, CDR1 LGHNA and CDR2 YNFKEQ. There are 19 residues in the CDR3. The V end lost 4 bases, the J end lost 6 bases, and 30 bases lay between the germline ends.

Written as DNA, the CDR3 is TGCGCCAGCAGCCGGGGGGGCACAACTAATGAAAAACTGTTTTTT. It translates to CASSRGGTTNEKLFF. J is TRBJ1-4 and V is TRBV5-1; tentative D call: TRBD1 (6 bases). The CDR3 extends over 15 amino acids. V shed 4 bases and J shed 0 bases, with 10 bases lying between them. The germline V gene has CDR1 SGHRS and CDR2 YFSETQ.

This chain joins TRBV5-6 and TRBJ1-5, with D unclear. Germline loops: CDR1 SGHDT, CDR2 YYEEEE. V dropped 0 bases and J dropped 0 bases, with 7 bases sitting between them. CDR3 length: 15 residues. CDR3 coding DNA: TGTGCCAGCAGCTTGGGCGGGGTTAGCAATCAGCCCCAGCATTTT. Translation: CASSLGGVSNQPQHF.

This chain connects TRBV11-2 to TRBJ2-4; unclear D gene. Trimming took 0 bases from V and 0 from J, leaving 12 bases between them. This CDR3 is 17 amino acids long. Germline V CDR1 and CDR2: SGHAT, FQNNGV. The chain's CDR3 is CASSLDRLTIAKNIQYF. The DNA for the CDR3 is TGTGCCAGCAGCTTAGATCGGCTAACGATAGCCAAAAACATTCAGTACTTC.

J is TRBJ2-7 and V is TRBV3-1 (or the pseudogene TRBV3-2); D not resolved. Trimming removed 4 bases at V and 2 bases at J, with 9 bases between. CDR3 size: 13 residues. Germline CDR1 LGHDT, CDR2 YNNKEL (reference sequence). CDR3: CASSPLQAYEQYF. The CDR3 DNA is TGTGCCAGCAGCCCTCTTCAGGCCTACGAGCAGTACTTC.

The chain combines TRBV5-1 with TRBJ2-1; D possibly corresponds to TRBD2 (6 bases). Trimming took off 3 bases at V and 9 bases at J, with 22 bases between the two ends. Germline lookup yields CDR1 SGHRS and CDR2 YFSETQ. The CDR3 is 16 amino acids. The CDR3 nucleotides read TGCGCCAGCAGCTACCGTAGACTAGGTGTCGGCGGTGAGCAGTTCTTC. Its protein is CASSYRRLGVGGEQFF.

The CDR3 bases are TGTGCCAGCAGCCCCTCTACCGGGACAGGGTTAGAGGAGCAGTACTTC. Protein sequence: CASSPSTGTGLEEQYF. The chain employs TRBV9 and TRBJ2-7; 9 bases match TRBD1. Germline CDR1 is SGDLS and CDR2 is YYNGEE. There are 16 residues in the CDR3. J was trimmed by 7 bases and V by 4 bases; bases with no gene match: 15.

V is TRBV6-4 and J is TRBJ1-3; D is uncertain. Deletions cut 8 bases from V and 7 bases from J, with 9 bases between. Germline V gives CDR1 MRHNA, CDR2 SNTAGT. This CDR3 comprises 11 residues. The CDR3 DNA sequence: TGTGCCAGCCGACCGAGTAACACCATATATTTT. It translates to CASRPSNTIYF.

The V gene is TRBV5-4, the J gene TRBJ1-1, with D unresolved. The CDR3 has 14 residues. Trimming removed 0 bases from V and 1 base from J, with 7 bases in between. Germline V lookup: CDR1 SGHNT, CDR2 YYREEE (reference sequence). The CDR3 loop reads CASSLAAGNTEAFF. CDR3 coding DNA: TGTGCCAGCAGCTTGGCCGCAGGGAACACTGAAGCTTTCTTT.

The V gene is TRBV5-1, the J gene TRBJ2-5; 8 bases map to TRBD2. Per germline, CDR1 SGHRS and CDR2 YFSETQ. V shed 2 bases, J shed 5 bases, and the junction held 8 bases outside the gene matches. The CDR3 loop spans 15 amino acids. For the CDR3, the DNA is TGCGCCAGCAGCTTCACGGGGGGGCTCGAGGAGACCCAGTACTTC. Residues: CASSFTGGLEETQYF.

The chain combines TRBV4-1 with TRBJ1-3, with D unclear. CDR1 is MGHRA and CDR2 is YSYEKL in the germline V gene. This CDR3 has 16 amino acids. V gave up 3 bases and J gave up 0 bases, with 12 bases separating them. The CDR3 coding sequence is TGCGCCAGCAGCCAGGAACAGAAGAGCTCTGGAAACACCATATATTTT. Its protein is CASSQEQKSSGNTIYF.

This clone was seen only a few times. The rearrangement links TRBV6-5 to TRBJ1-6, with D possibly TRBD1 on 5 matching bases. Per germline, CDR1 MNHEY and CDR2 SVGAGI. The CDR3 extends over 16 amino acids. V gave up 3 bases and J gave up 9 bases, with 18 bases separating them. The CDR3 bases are TGTGCCAGCAGTTATAAGGGTCAGGAGAGGGGTTCACCCCTCCACTTT. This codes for CASSYKGQERGSPLHF.

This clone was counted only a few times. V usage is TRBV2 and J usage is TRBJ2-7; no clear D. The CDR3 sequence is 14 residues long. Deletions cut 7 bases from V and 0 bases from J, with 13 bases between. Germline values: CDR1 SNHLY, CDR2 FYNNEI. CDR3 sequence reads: CASIFRPDSYEQYF. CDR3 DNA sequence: TGTGCCAGCATTTTTCGACCGGACTCCTACGAGCAGTACTTC. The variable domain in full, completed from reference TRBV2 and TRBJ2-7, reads EPEVTQTPSHQVTQMGQEVILRCVPISNHLYFYWYRQILGQKVEFLVSFYNNEISEKSEIFDDQFSVERPDGSNFTLKIRSTKLEDSAMYFCASIFRPDSYEQYFGPGTRLTVT.

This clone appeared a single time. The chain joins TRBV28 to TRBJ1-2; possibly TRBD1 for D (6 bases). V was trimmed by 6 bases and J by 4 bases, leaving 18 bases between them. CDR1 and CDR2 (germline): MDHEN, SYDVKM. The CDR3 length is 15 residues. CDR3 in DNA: TGTGCCAGCAGCATTAGGGGGGGAACGACCTATGGCTACACCTTC. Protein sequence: CASSIRGGTTYGYTF.

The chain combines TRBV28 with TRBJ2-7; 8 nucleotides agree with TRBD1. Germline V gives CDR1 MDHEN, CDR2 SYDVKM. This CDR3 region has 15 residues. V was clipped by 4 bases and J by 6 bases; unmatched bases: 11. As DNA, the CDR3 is TGTGCCAGCAGTTCCTCGAACAGGGGGATGTTCGAGCAGTACTTC. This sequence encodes CASSSSNRGMFEQYF.

The CDR3 region is CASSSTVGQGNTEAFF. The CDR3 region has the DNA TGTGCCAGCTCATCAACGGTGGGACAGGGGAACACTGAAGCTTTCTTT. The rearrangement joins TRBV18 to TRBJ1-1; TRBD1 aligns across 9 bases. This CDR3 spans 16 amino acids. Germline V gives CDR1 KGHSH, CDR2 LQKENI. After removal of 5 bases from V and 1 base from J, the junction contained 8 bases not matched to a gene.

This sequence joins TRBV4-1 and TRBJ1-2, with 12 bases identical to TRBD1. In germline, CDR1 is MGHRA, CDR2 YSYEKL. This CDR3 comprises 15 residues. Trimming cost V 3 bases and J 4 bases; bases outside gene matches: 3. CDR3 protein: CASSQGQGAGYGYTF. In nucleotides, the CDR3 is TGCGCCAGCAGCCAGGGACAGGGGGCAGGCTATGGCTACACCTTC.

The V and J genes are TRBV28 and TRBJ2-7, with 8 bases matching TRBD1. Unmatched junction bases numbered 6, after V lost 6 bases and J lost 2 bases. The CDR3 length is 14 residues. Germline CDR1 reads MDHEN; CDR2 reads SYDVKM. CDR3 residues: CASRPTGGPYEQYF. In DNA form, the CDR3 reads TGTGCCAGCAGACCAACAGGGGGGCCCTACGAGCAGTACTTC.

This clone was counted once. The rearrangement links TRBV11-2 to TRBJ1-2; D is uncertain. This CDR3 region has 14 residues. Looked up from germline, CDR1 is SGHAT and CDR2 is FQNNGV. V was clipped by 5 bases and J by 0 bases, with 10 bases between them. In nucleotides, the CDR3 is TGTGCCAGCAGCCCCCACGCAGCTAACTATGGCTACACCTTC. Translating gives CASSPHAANYGYTF.

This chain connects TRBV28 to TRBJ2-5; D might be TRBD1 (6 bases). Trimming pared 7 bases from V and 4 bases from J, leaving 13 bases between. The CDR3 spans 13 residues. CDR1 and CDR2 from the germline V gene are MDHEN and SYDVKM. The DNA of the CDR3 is TGTGCCAGCATCGGGGAAGGGGGAGAGACCCAGTACTTC. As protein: CASIGEGGETQYF.

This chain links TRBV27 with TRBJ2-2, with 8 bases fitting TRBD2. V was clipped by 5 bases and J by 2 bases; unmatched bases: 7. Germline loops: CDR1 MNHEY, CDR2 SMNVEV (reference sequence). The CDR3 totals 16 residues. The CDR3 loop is CASSLIAGSNTGELFF. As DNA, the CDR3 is TGTGCCAGCAGTCTCATAGCGGGGAGTAACACCGGGGAGCTGTTTTTT.

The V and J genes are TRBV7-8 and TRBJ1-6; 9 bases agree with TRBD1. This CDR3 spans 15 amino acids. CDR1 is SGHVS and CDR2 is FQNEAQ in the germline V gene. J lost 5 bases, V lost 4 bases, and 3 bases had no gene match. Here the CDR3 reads CASSSRDRDNSPLHF. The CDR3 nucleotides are TGTGCCAGCAGCTCCCGGGACAGGGATAATTCACCCCTCCACTTT.

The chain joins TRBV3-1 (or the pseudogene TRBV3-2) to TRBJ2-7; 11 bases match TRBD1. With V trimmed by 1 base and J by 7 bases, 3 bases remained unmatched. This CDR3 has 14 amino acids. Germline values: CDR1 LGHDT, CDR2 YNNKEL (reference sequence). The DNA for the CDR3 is TGTGCCAGCAGCCAAGGGACAGGGGGCCTGGAGCAGTACTTC. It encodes CASSQGTGGLEQYF.

The CDR3 nucleotides read TGCGCCAGCAGCCAAGGAAGGTACACAGATACGCAGTATTTT. It encodes CASSQGRYTDTQYF. The V call is TRBV4-1, the J call TRBJ2-3; D gene uncertain. The V gene's germline CDR1 is MGHRA and CDR2 YSYEKL. The CDR3 consists of 14 residues. Trimming stripped 1 base from V and 2 bases from J, with 7 bases between.